The text below deals with one T cell receptor (beta chain). Its antigen is still unknown. Measured with immunoSEQ multiplex PCR; TCRdb has only the in-frame clones, and not every one. The table records over 110,000 clones, 90% to 95% of them present only once. Germline lookup yields CDR1 LNHDA and CDR2 SQIVND (reference sequence). The CDR3 covers 16 residues. Trimming left V 4 bases short and J 0 bases short, with 15 bases between. These data originate in a study of T cell responses to AZD1222 COVID-19 vaccine. Study-wide points: Mostly white British, mostly female donors; authors suggested clonal diversity may be underestimated. Reportedly, nearly half the spike-specific TCRs target unmutated variant regions.

The receptor was derived from an adult who had recovered from COVID-19. The genes are TRBV19 and TRBJ1-2, with D possibly matching TRBD1 (5 bases). The sample consisted of peripheral blood, taken after recovery from COVID-19. DNA of the CDR3: TGTGCCAGTAGTAATCCAGGGCGATCACCTAACTATGGCTACACCTTC. Its translation: CASSNPGRSPNYGYTF.